These T cell receptor beta chains were read from a single sample in a study of control samples from healthy donors and cancer patients. This table comes from immunoSEQ multiplex PCR, and its TCRdb copy is limited to in-frame clones, with some not included. This sample has tens of thousands of clones, with about 95% found just once. The sample taken for sequencing was blood. Source of these receptors: a man aged 55 to 69 in good health. Each CDR3 is given with its conserved first and last residue. A D gene is named only where the DNA matches it firmly. The size field is filled for only some rows; it gives once, few, many or a size class.

v_call,clone_size,j_call,d_call,cdr3_nt,cdr3_aa
TRBV28,NA,TRBJ1-5,NA,TGTGCCAGCATCTGGGGGGCTAGTAGCAATCAGCCCCAGCATTTT,CASIWGASSNQPQHF
TRBV19,NA,TRBJ1-3,NA,TGTGCCAGTAGTATGACGGACAGCTCTGGAAACACCATATATTTT,CASSMTDSSGNTIYF
TRBV5-1,NA,TRBJ2-1,TRBD2,TGCGCCAGCAGCTCGGGACTACAGACCTACAATGAGCAGTTCTTC,CASSSGLQTYNEQFF
TRBV4-1,NA,TRBJ2-1,NA,TGCGCCAGCAGCCAAGTTCCGGGACTTGGAGAGGGTGAGCAGTTCTTC,CASSQVPGLGEGEQFF
TRBV12-3/TRBV12-4,NA,TRBJ1-1,NA,TGTGCCAGCCAGAACACTGAAGCTTTCTTT,CASQNTEAFF
TRBV6-4,NA,TRBJ2-2,TRBD2,TGTGCCAGCAGTGACTCACGGGAGGGGGACACCGGGGAGCTGTTTTTT,CASSDSREGDTGELFF
TRBV23-1,NA,TRBJ2-7,NA,TGCGCCAGCAGTCAATCAGGCCTCGGGCCGAATGGACTTTCCTACGAGCAGTACTTC,CASSQSGLGPNGLSYEQYF
TRBV4-1,once,TRBJ2-1,TRBD2,TGCGCCAGCAGCCAAGGTAGTACTAGCGGGAGGGAGGAGCAGTTCTTC,CASSQGSTSGREEQFF
TRBV2,few,TRBJ2-5,TRBD2,TGTGCCAGCAGAGAGCGGGAGGGTCGGGAGACCCAGTACTTC,CASREREGRETQYF
TRBV19,NA,TRBJ2-3,TRBD1,TGTGCCAGTAGTATAGTTCAGGGGGCTATAAATACGCAGTATTTT,CASSIVQGAINTQYF
TRBV15,NA,TRBJ2-4,NA,TGTGCCACCAGCACCCGGCCGAAAAACATTCAGTACTTC,CATSTRPKNIQYF
TRBV11-2,NA,TRBJ2-5,TRBD2,TGTGCCAGCAGCTTACTAGCGGCCCAAGAGACCCAGTACTTC,CASSLLAAQETQYF
TRBV9,NA,TRBJ2-7,NA,TGTGCCAGCAGCGTAGTTGTCCTAGCGCCGGCCCACGAGCAGTACTTC,CASSVVVLAPAHEQYF
TRBV28,NA,TRBJ2-7,NA,TGTGCCAGCCTAACCCTGGGCAGGGGCTCCTACGAGCAGTACTTC,CASLTLGRGSYEQYF
TRBV21-1,NA,TRBJ1-4,NA,TGTGCCAGCAGCAAAGCACCGGGACAAGGTCATGAAAAACTGTTTTTT,CASSKAPGQGHEKLFF
TRBV7-3,once,TRBJ2-1,NA,TGTGCCAGCAGCTTAGCGAGCAATGAGCAGTTCTTC,CASSLASNEQFF
TRBV9,NA,TRBJ2-3,NA,TGTGCCAGCAGCGTGGCTAGCACAGATACGCAGTATTTT,CASSVASTDTQYF
TRBV27,NA,TRBJ2-7,NA,TGTGCCAGCAGCTCCACGACAGTTAATACCTACGAGCAGTACTTC,CASSSTTVNTYEQYF
TRBV7-2,NA,TRBJ1-5,NA,TGTGCCAGCAGCTTACTCCCCGGGGGGCCGTATAGCAATCAGCCCCAGCATTTT,CASSLLPGGPYSNQPQHF
TRBV18,NA,TRBJ2-5,TRBD1,TGTGCCAGCTCACCACCGGGACAGGGGCACCAAGAGACCCAGTACTTC,CASSPPGQGHQETQYF
TRBV28,NA,TRBJ1-5,TRBD1,TGTGCCAGCAGTTTATTGATTGAGGGGGCTGGCAATCAGCCCCAGCATTTT,CASSLLIEGAGNQPQHF
TRBV10-1,NA,TRBJ2-2,NA,TGCGCCAGCAGTGACGGGACGGAGTCCCTCGGGGAGCTGTTTTTT,CASSDGTESLGELFF
TRBV7-9,NA,TRBJ1-1,NA,TGTGCCAGCAGCCTGGGGGGTGAAGCTTTCTTT,CASSLGGEAFF
TRBV11-2,NA,TRBJ1-3,NA,TGTGCCAGCAGCTTGATCGGAAACACCATATATTTT,CASSLIGNTIYF
TRBV24-1,NA,TRBJ2-3,NA,TGTGCCACCAGTGAAAGCCAAGCATTTGGGGCAGATACGCAGTATTTT,CATSESQAFGADTQYF
TRBV5-1,NA,TRBJ1-4,NA,TGCGCCAGCAGCCAAAGCGGACAGTCGGATGAAAAACTGTTTTTT,CASSQSGQSDEKLFF
TRBV28,NA,TRBJ2-7,NA,TGTGCCAGCAGTTCCCGCCAGGGTCCGCCAGTCTACGAGCAGTACTTC,CASSSRQGPPVYEQYF
TRBV10-1,few,TRBJ1-2,NA,TGCGCCAGCAGCTCGGGACACCTTGGTGGCTACACCTTC,CASSSGHLGGYTF
TRBV28,NA,TRBJ1-1,NA,TGTGCCAGCAGGGGCAAACCTGAAGCTTTCTTT,CASRGKPEAFF
TRBV11-3,NA,TRBJ2-2,NA,TGTGCCAGCAGCAGCGGCCCGGTCACCGGGGAGCTGTTTTTT,CASSSGPVTGELFF
TRBV12-3/TRBV12-4,NA,TRBJ2-7,NA,TGTGCCAGCAGGGCCGGGAGCCACTACGAGCAGTACTTC,CASRAGSHYEQYF
TRBV5-5,NA,TRBJ1-5,NA,TGTGCCAGCAGCTTTACGGAACGGAATCAGCCCCAGCATTTT,CASSFTERNQPQHF
TRBV18,NA,TRBJ1-4,NA,TGTGCCAGCTTACCGGCGGAAAAACTGTTTTTT,CASLPAEKLFF
TRBV9,NA,TRBJ2-2,NA,TGTGCCAGCAGCACCCTGGGGGGTAGGGAGCTGTTTTTT,CASSTLGGRELFF
TRBV6-4,NA,TRBJ2-2,NA,TGTGCCAGCAGTAAGGACTCTATCACCGGGGAGCTGTTTTTT,CASSKDSITGELFF
TRBV7-9,NA,TRBJ1-1,TRBD1,TGTGCCAGCAGCTTAGCCGGGACAGGTCAGAACACTGAAGCTTTCTTT,CASSLAGTGQNTEAFF
TRBV7-9,NA,TRBJ1-1,NA,TGTGCCAGCAGCGTCCGACGGGGAATGAACACTGAAGCTTTCTTT,CASSVRRGMNTEAFF
TRBV9,NA,TRBJ2-2,TRBD2,TGTGCCAGCTCACGTCGGGCGGGAGTAAACACCGGGGAGCTGTTTTTT,CASSRRAGVNTGELFF
TRBV9,NA,TRBJ2-2,NA,TGTGCCAGCAGCGTATTTGACAGAGTAACGAACACCGGGGAGCTGTTTTTT,CASSVFDRVTNTGELFF
TRBV29-1,NA,TRBJ2-5,TRBD2,TGCAGCGTTGATATTCGGCTAGCGGGAAGTCAAGAGACCCAGTACTTC,CSVDIRLAGSQETQYF